The source of this TCR beta chain is a study of T cell responses to AZD1222 COVID-19 vaccine. Sequenced by immunoSEQ multiplex PCR; TCRdb stores in-frame clones only, minus some. This sample has 100,000 to 120,000 clones; roughly 80% occur once, and the top ten carry 5%. Germline values: CDR1 SNHLY, CDR2 FYNNEI. The CDR3 covers 14 residues. J gave up 6 bases and V 8 bases, and 11 bases lay outside the gene matches. The source material was peripheral blood, sampled on day 0 of AZD1222 vaccination. This receptor was taken from an adult in good health. The chain joins TRBV2 to TRBJ2-7; 9 bases fit TRBD2. CDR3 bases: TGTGCCAGCGGTTGGGGGCTAGCGGGGCCCGAGCAGTACTTC. Its protein product is CASGWGLAGPEQYF.